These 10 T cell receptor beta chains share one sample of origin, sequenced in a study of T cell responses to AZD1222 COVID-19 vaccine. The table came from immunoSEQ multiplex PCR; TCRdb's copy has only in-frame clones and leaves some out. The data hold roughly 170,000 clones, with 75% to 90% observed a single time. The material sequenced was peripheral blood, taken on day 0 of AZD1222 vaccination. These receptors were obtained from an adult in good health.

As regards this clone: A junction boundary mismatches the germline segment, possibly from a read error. This chain's CDR3 is CASSITPTSGSRLLNF. The CDR3 DNA sequence: TGTGCCAGTAGTATCACCCCGACTAGCGGGAGCAGATTATTGAATTTT. The J gene is TRBJ2-3, the V gene TRBV19, with 12 bases lining up with TRBD2. Germline assignment: CDR1 LNHDA and CDR2 SQIVND (reference sequence). The CDR3 covers 16 residues.

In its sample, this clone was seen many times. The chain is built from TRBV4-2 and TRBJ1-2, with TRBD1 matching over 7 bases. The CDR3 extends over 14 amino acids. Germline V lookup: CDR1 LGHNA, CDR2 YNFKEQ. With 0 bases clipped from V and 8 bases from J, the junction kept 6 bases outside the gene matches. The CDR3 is CASSQDKAGGGYTF. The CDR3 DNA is TGTGCCAGCAGCCAAGATAAGGCAGGGGGGGGCTACACCTTC.

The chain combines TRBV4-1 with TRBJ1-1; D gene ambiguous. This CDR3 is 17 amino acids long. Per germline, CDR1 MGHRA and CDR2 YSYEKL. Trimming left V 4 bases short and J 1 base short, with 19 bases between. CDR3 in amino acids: CASSPLEGFSGNTEAFF. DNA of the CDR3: TGCGCCAGCAGCCCCCTCGAAGGTTTCTCGGGGAACACTGAAGCTTTCTTT.

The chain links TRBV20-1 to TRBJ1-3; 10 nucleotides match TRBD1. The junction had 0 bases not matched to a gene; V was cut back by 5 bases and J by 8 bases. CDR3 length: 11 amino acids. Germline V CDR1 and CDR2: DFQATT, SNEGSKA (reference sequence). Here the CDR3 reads CSAGQGDTIYF. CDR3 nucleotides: TGCAGTGCTGGACAGGGGGACACCATATATTTT.

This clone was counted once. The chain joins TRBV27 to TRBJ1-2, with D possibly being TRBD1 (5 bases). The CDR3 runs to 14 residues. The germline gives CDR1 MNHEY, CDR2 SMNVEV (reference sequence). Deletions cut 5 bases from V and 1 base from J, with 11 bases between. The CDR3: CASSRTGYNYGYTF. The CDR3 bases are TGTGCCAGCAGTCGTACAGGATATAACTATGGCTACACCTTC.

CDR3 nucleotide sequence: TGTGCCAGCAGTCGTGCACTAGCGGGTACGAATGAGCAGTTCTTC. It translates to CASSRALAGTNEQFF. The rearrangement links TRBV25-1 to TRBJ2-1; 9 bases agree with TRBD2. Per germline, CDR1 MGHDK and CDR2 SYGVNS. CDR3 size: 15 residues. With 5 bases clipped from V and 7 bases from J, the junction kept 9 bases outside the gene matches.

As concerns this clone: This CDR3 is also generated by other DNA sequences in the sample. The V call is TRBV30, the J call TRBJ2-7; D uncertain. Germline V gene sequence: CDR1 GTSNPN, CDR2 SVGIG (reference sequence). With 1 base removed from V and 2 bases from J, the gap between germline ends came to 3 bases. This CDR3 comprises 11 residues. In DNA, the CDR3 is TGTGCCTGGAGTGATCCCTACGAGCAGTACTTC. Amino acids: CAWSDPYEQYF.

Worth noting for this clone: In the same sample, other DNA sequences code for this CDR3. The CDR3 region has the DNA TGCAGTGCTAGTTCGTCGTACGAGCAGTACTTC. As protein: CSASSSYEQYF. V and J are TRBV20-1 and TRBJ2-7; no reliable D call. CDR1 and CDR2 (germline): DFQATT, SNEGSKA (reference sequence). This CDR3 comprises 11 residues. V gave up 3 bases and J gave up 4 bases, with 7 bases separating them.

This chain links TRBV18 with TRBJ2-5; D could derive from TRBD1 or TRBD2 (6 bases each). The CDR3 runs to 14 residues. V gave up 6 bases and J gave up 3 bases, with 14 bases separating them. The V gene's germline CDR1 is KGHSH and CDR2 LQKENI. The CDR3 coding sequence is TGTGCCAGCTCGCTAACGGGGGCCAAAGAGACCCAGTACTTC. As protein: CASSLTGAKETQYF.

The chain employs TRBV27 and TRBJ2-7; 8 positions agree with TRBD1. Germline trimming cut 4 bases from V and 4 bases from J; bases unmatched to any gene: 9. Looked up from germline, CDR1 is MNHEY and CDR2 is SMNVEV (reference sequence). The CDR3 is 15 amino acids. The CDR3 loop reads CASSSTDRAAYEQYF. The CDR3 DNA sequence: TGTGCCAGCAGTTCCACGGACAGGGCGGCTTACGAGCAGTACTTC.